This T cell receptor (beta chain) was identified during a study of T cell repertoires in cytomegalovirus infection. The overall study: In public TCR beta signatures, there were indications of both CMV infection and matching HLA type.

Using its own MiXCR run on the reads, TCRdb lists one record per CDR3 protein. This sample has fewer than 850,000 distinct CDR3 sequences, with 25% to 30% found just once. The CDR3 has 15 amino acids. Germline CDR1 MNHNS, CDR2 SASEGT. V lost 5 bases and J lost 1, with 14 bases in between. Study conclusions and caveats: Predominance within the ex vivo response was attributable to HLA-C-restricted CMV-specific TCR beta clonotypes.

Concerning this clonotype: The antigen is not known.

The chain combines TRBV6-1 with TRBJ1-1; D call uncertain. This receptor was obtained from a human donor in good health (CMV status not recorded). Some clones in this sample may be carry-over from other donors' samples. The input for sequencing was cultured CD8+ T cells from PBMCs, taken from culture after CMV antigen stimulation. The CDR3 region has the DNA TGTGCCAGCAGTCCCTCTCCCCGTGCGAACACTGAAGCTTTCTTT. It specifies CASSPSPRANTEAFF.